A few counts support the clone carrying this TCR beta chain. Original handling: The assay estimated nucleated cells by amplifying reference gene primers. Data came from immunoSEQ multiplex PCR; TCRdb stores just in-frame clones and leaves some out. V, J and clone size were drawn from that table, and D and trimming were deduced from the DNA. The sample holds roughly 120,000 clones, roughly 80% seen once. The germline gives CDR1 GTSNPN, CDR2 SVGIG (reference sequence). The CDR3 extends over 14 amino acids. Trimming removed 4 bases from V and 1 base from J, with 13 bases in between. Patients at the Seattle site were enrolled during active infection and followed longitudinally. These data originate in a study of blood T cell repertoires in COVID-19. Study at large: The samples span acute and convalescent COVID-19 from the United States, Italy and Spain. PBMCs, B-cell-depleted T cells, or T cells were the source of the cDNA or gDNA that made up the material.

The clonotype comes from an elderly man with COVID-19, enrolled during active disease. This chain links TRBV30 with TRBJ1-2; maybe TRBD1 (5 bases). Sequenced: peripheral blood. Written as DNA, the CDR3 is TGTGCCTGGAATGTCCAGGGAAGTAACTATGGCTACACCTTC. It specifies CAWNVQGSNYGYTF. The variable domain in full, with the rest retrieved from reference TRBV30 and TRBJ1-2, is SQTIHQWPATLVQPVGSPLSLECTVEGTSNPNLYWYRQAAGRGLQLLFYSVGIGQISSEVPQNLSASRPQDRQFILSSKKLLLSDSGFYLCAWNVQGSNYGYTFGSGTRLTVV.